This T cell receptor beta chain was sequenced during a study of cytomegalovirus exposure and HLA in healthy donors. Looking at the study overall: Counted in an early data release were about 85 million unique TCRs from HLA-typed donors.

Study-wide results and limits: Association of approximately 18,000 TCR beta sequences with HLA alleles was found at 0.05 false discovery rate in a later analysis.

There are 16 residues in the CDR3. The V gene's germline CDR1 is SNHLY and CDR2 FYNNEI. After removal of 6 bases from V and 1 base from J, the junction contained 7 bases not matched to a gene. The PCR used 60 Vbeta and 13 Jbeta primers. The protocol was immunoSEQ multiplex PCR, while the TCRdb copy is restricted to in-frame clones and leaves out a portion. The data contain about 130,000 clones, 80% of them singletons. Healthy people donating bone marrow made up the donors. Only a few counts were recorded for this clone. Its antigen is not identified. V gene TRBV2 combines with J gene TRBJ2-7; 12 bases are shared with TRBD2. The sample comprised PBMCs. The receptor comes from a man aged 25-45 years in good health. CDR3 protein: CASSPGLAGGSYEQYF. The CDR3, as DNA: TGTGCCAGCAGCCCGGGACTAGCGGGTGGTTCCTACGAGCAGTACTTC.